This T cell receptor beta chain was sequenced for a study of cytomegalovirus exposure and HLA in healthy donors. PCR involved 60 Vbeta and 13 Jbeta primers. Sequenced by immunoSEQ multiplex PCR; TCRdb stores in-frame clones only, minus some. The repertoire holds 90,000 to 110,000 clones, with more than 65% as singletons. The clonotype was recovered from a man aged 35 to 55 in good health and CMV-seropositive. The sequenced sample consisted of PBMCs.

Here the CDR3 reads CASSLMRDGDSQYF. The DNA for the CDR3 is TGTGCCAGCAGTTTAATGAGGGACGGGGACAGTCAGTACTTC. The rearrangement links TRBV28 to TRBJ2-4; the match to TRBD1 covers 7 bases. This CDR3 comprises 14 residues. V lost 2 bases, J lost 12 bases, and 10 bases stayed unmatched. CDR1 and CDR2 from the germline V gene are MDHEN and SYDVKM.